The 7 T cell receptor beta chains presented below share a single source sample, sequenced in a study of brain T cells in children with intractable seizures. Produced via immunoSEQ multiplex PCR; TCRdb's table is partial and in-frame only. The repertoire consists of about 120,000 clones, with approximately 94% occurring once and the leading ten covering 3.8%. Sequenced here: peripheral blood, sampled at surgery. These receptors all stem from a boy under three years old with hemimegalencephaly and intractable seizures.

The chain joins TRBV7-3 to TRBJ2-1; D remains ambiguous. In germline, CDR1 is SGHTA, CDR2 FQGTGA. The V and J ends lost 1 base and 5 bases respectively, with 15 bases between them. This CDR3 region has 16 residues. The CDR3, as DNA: TGTGCCAGCAGCTTAAGGTTCGGCGGAAAAGACAATGAGCAGTTCTTC. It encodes CASSLRFGGKDNEQFF.

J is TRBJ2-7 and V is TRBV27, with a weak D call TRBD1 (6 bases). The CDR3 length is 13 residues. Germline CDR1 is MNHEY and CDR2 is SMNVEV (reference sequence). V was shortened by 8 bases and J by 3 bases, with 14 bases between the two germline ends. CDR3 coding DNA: TGTGCCAGCGGAACCAACAGGGACTACGAGCAGTACTTC. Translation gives CASGTNRDYEQYF.

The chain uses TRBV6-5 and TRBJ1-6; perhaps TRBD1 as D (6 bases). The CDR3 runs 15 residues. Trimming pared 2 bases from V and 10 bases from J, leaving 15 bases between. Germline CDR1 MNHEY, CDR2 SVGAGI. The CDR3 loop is CASSYEGGPGSPLHF. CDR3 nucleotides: TGTGCCAGCAGTTACGAGGGGGGGCCGGGATCACCCCTCCACTTT.

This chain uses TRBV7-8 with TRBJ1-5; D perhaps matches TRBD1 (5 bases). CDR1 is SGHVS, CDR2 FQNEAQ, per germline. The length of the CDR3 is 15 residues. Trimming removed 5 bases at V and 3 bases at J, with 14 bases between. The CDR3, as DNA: TGTGCCAGCAGCGCTACCAGGGCCACCAATCAGCCCCAGCATTTT. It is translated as CASSATRATNQPQHF.

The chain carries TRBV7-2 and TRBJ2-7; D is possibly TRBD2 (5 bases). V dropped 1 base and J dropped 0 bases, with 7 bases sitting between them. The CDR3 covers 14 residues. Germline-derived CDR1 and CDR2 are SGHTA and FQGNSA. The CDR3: CASSLGLTSYEQYF. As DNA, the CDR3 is TGTGCCAGCAGCTTAGGACTAACCTCCTACGAGCAGTACTTC.

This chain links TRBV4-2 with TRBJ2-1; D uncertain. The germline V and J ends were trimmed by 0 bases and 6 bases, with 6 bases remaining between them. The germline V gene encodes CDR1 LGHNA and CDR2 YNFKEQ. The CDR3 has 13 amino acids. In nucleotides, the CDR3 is TGTGCCAGCAGCCAAGATCACGGCAATGAGCAGTTCTTC. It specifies CASSQDHGNEQFF.

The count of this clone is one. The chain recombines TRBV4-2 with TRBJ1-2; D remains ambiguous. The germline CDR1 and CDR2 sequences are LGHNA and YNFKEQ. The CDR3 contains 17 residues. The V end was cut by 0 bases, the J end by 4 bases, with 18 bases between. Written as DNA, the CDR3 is TGTGCCAGCAGCCAAGATTCCGAGGGATGGGCCTTCTATGGCTACACCTTC. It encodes CASSQDSEGWAFYGYTF.